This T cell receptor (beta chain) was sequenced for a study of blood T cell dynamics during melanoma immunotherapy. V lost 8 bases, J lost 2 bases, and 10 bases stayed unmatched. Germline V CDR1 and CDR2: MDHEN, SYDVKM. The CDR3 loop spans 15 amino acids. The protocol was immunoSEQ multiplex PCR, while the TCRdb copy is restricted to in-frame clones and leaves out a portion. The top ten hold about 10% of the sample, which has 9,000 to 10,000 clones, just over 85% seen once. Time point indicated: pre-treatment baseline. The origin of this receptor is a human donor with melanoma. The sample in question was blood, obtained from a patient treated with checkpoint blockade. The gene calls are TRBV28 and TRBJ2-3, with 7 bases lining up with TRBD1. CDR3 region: CASGVRQGTTDTQYF. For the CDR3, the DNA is TGTGCCAGCGGGGTTCGACAGGGTACCACAGATACGCAGTATTTT.